This T cell receptor (beta chain) appears in the sequencing data of a study of human T cells and chemical hapten exposure. Study details: Sensitization employed 2% DPC on 2 cm by 2 cm of upper inner arm skin.

TCRdb independently ran MiXCR on the RACE reads; one entry per CDR3 protein. Of over 70,000 distinct CDR3 sequences listed, around 15% are singletons. The CDR3 sequence is 15 residues long. The V gene's germline CDR1 is SGHAT and CDR2 FQNNGV. J gave up 5 bases and V 0 bases, and 6 bases lay outside the gene matches. Time point described: pre-sensitization, week 0. Indicated treatment: therapeutic diphenylcyclopropenone sensitization with weekly scalp DPC. In its sample, this clonotype was seen a few times. The gene calls are TRBV11-2 and TRBJ1-2, with TRBD1 matching over 7 bases. This TCR came from a woman aged 50 to 60 with alopecia areata. Some clones in this sample may be carry-over from other donors' samples. The source was whole blood, collected in connection with sensitization to the hapten diphenylcyclopropenone (DPC). CDR3 loop: CASSLDLGTAYGYTF. CDR3 coding DNA: TGTGCCAGCAGCTTAGATCTAGGGACAGCATATGGCTACACCTTC.